This TCR beta chain came from a study of T cells in Graves' hyperthyroidism and ophthalmopathy. Study context: Blood from the periphery was taken at initial diagnosis, before any treatment. Study-level results: Prediction of ophthalmopathy progression came a median 6.5 months pre-onset. Separating ophthalmopathy from stable hyperthyroidism was achieved by a 13 V-J model.

In this sample, this clonotype turned up many times. Its antigen is unidentified. Authors of the study amplified TCR beta CDR3 regions from RNA transcripts. In the first-round RT-PCR of the TCR CDR3, the HTBI primer set was used. TCRdb reanalysed the multiplex PCR reads using MiXCR and keeps one entry per CDR3 protein. The data show under 300,000 distinct CDR3 sequences, over 12% seen once. Per the germline V gene, CDR1 is DFQATT and CDR2 is SNEGSKA (reference sequence). The J segment lost 5 bases and the V segment lost 0 bases, leaving 10 bases of the junction unmatched. The CDR3 extends over 16 amino acids. Ahead of any ophthalmopathy symptoms, the blood sample was obtained at the first diagnosis of hyperthyroidism.

This sequence joins TRBV20-1 and TRBJ2-5; 9 nucleotides line up with TRBD2. The receptor comes from a woman aged 45 to 65 with Graves' hyperthyroidism that later progressed to Graves' ophthalmopathy. The sample consisted of blood. This CDR3 is CSARDSGGGLLETQYF. CDR3 coding DNA: TGCAGTGCTAGAGATAGCGGGGGCGGTCTCCTGGAGACCCAGTACTTC.